This entry lists 6 T cell receptor beta chains sequenced from one sample in a study of beta chain features in type 1 diabetes. Study results and limitations: For Type 1 diabetes patients, all four CD4+ subsets carried TCRB CDR3s that were moderately but significantly shorter.

Every isolated RNA sample was fully reverse transcribed, so sequencing captured expressed TCRB transcripts. Sequencing was performed with immunoSEQ multiplex PCR; in TCRdb, only in-frame clones are kept and a portion is missing. The repertoire holds 250,000 to 300,000 clones, 24% seen once, with 0.012% in the top ten. Their cognate antigens are unknown. Sequencing was performed on naive CD4+ T cells from blood. Source of these receptors: a woman under 40 with type 1 diabetes.

This sequence joins TRBV29-1 and TRBJ1-1; D is unclear. CDR3 length: 12 amino acids. Germline assignment: CDR1 SQVTM and CDR2 ANQGSEA. Trimming left V 4 bases short and J 0 bases short, with 6 bases between. This CDR3 reads CSVGALNTEAFF. CDR3 DNA: TGCAGCGTTGGGGCCCTGAACACTGAAGCTTTCTTT.

In this sample, this clone turned up a few times. J is TRBJ1-4 and V is TRBV5-1; D unresolved. CDR3 length: 15 amino acids. V was pared by 1 base and J by 3 bases, with 10 bases between. CDR1 is SGHRS, CDR2 YFSETQ, per germline. This chain's CDR3 is CASSLTWRSNEKLFF. The CDR3 DNA sequence: TGCGCCAGCAGCTTGACGTGGAGGTCTAATGAAAAACTGTTTTTT.

The chain couples TRBV30 to TRBJ2-7, with 7 nucleotides matching TRBD2. Germline CDR1 GTSNPN, CDR2 SVGIG (reference sequence). The V segment lost 4 bases and the J segment 2 bases; nucleotides outside the gene matches: 5. This CDR3 contains 13 residues. CDR3 nucleotide sequence: TGTGCCTGGACTGAAGCGGGAACCTACGAGCAGTACTTC. Protein product: CAWTEAGTYEQYF.

The table lists this clone with a few counts. J is TRBJ2-5 and V is TRBV19; 7 bases line up with TRBD1. The CDR3 runs 13 residues. V was clipped by 4 bases and J by 5 bases; unmatched bases: 4. CDR1 and CDR2 (germline): LNHDA, SQIVND (reference sequence). CDR3 protein: CASSTQQGETQYF. CDR3 sequence (DNA): TGTGCCAGTAGTACACAACAGGGGGAGACCCAGTACTTC.

This clone was seen more than once but under ten times. V usage is TRBV2 and J usage is TRBJ1-2; the match to TRBD1 covers 12 bases. Germline assignment: CDR1 SNHLY and CDR2 FYNNEI. The length of the CDR3 is 14 residues. J lost 11 bases, V lost 6 bases, and 10 bases had no gene match. CDR3 in amino acids: CASRWDRGRAEYTF. The CDR3 region has the DNA TGTGCCAGCAGATGGGACAGGGGGCGCGCCGAGTACACCTTC.

This chain links TRBV9 with TRBJ1-2; TRBD1 matches 7 bases. Unmatched junction bases numbered 3, after V lost 5 bases and J lost 2 bases. The CDR3 runs to 13 residues. Per germline, CDR1 SGDLS and CDR2 YYNGEE. The CDR3 DNA follows: TGTGCCAGCAGTTCGGGACAGAACTATGGCTACACCTTC. As protein: CASSSGQNYGYTF.